These 2 T cell receptor beta chains originate from one sample sequenced in a study of identical twins. TCRdb recomputed calls from the 5' RACE reads with MiXCR, one row per CDR3 protein. The table has about 1.7 million distinct CDR3 sequences, about 32% seen once. Sequenced input: cord blood. All receptors come from a newborn girl in good health.

The chain couples TRBV4-2 to TRBJ2-2, with 7 positions matching TRBD1. V lost 1 base and J lost 6; bases outside the gene matches: 8. Germline CDR1 and CDR2: LGHNA and YNFKEQ. The CDR3 length is 16 residues. The CDR3 bases are TGTGCCAGCAGCCAAGCAGAGCGACAGGGCCCCGGGGAGCTGTTTTTT. The encoded protein is CASSQAERQGPGELFF.

The V gene is TRBV24-1, the J gene TRBJ2-7, with TRBD1 matching 7 bases. CDR3 length: 15 amino acids. In germline, CDR1 is KGHDR, CDR2 SFDVKD. Unmatched junction bases numbered 6, after V lost 2 bases and J lost 3 bases. CDR3 coding DNA: TGTGCCACCAGTGATTACGTGGGACAGCTCTACGAGCAGTACTTC. Translated, it gives CATSDYVGQLYEQYF.